Given below is one TCR beta chain in context. Clones were read by immunoSEQ multiplex PCR, and TCRdb kept only the in-frame ones, dropping some. This table holds about 2 million clones, about 95% found once. The V end was cut by 0 bases, the J end by 0 bases, with 5 bases between. CDR3 length equals 15 residues. CDR1 is MNHEY and CDR2 is SVGAGI in the germline V gene. Naive CD8 cells lacked CD45RO and underwent positive selection for CCR7, leaving out terminally differentiated effector memory CD45RA+ cells. The sample comes from a study of shared clonotypes between healthy human individuals. Study-level background: Each donor's CD8 memory used one plate, CD8 naive two, each CD4 subset three.

Sequenced: naive CD8+ T cells sorted from blood. J is TRBJ2-2 and V is TRBV6-5; no definite D call. This sequence was found in a man between 18 and 29 years old in good health. In nucleotides, the CDR3 is TGTGCCAGCAGTTACTCCCAGTCGAACACCGGGGAGCTGTTTTTT. Its translation: CASSYSQSNTGELFF.